This T cell receptor (beta chain) was sequenced during a study of cytomegalovirus exposure and HLA in healthy donors. Study overall: Early release data held tens of millions of unique TCRs from HLA-typed donors. General study points: Confirmation was obtained in vitro that three CMV-associated chains are specific for CMV antigens. According to an earlier analysis, most TCR beta V segments yielded productive rearrangements about 87% or about 30% of the time. Presence/absence analyses treated sequencing depth as roughly uniform across donors.

Researchers ran the PCR with 60 Vbeta and 13 Jbeta primers. TCRdb keeps only in-frame clones here, not all; method: immunoSEQ multiplex PCR. The sample lists about 160,000 clones; around four fifths were seen once. As concerns this clone: Its antigen is still unknown.

Material for sequencing was PBMCs. This sequence was found in a man younger than 35 in good health and CMV-seronegative.

The CDR3 region has the DNA TGCGCCAGCAGCTGGGGACAGGGAAAGAACACTGAAGCTTTCTTT. Amino acids: CASSWGQGKNTEAFF. The chain couples TRBV5-1 to TRBJ1-1, with 9 bases identical to TRBD1. After removal of 3 bases from V and 1 base from J, the junction contained 4 bases not matched to a gene. The CDR3 sequence is 15 residues long. Germline CDR1 reads SGHRS; CDR2 reads YFSETQ.